These T cell receptor beta chains were read from a single sample in a study of blood T cell repertoires in COVID-19. The repertoire was sequenced with immunoSEQ multiplex PCR; TCRdb's copy has only in-frame clones and lacks some. The sample consists of tens of thousands of clones, about 90% of them appearing once. Sequencing was performed on peripheral blood. Receptor source: a woman aged 80 or over with COVID-19, enrolled during active disease. Each CDR3 is given with its conserved first and last residue. The D gene is left open where the match is weak.

d_call v_call cdr3_aa
. TRBV27 CASGLQGTRPVYGYTF
TRBD2 TRBV5-1 CASSFGLAGVETQYF
TRBD1 TRBV20-1 CSASEPGQGTPEAFF
TRBD2 TRBV6-4 CASSDSAGGSTDTQYF
. TRBV5-6 CASSSGIRNYNEQFF
TRBD1 TRBV10-1 CASSDGTGIDTQYF
TRBD1 TRBV30 CAWSGTGLHQPQHF
. TRBV21-1 CASSPRGPRFGYTF
. TRBV27 CASSIGGGQGRAEAFF
. TRBV6-1 CASSESHLTRFF
. TRBV4-1 CASSQSFSGANVLTF
. TRBV6-1 CASSDGQGYSNQPQHF
. TRBV7-9 CASSLVAGDSEKLFF
TRBD1 TRBV11-2 CASSYGTGPYYEQYF
. TRBV7-9 CASSLQGLEQYF
. TRBV6-5 CASSYGQFSGNTIYF
TRBD1 TRBV4-1 CASSQLGQVDYGYTF
TRBD1 TRBV6-5 CASSPTGKNTEAFF
. TRBV11-2 CASSLRQGSTNEKLFF
. TRBV5-1 CASSLEVGTEAFF
TRBD1 TRBV15 CATSRVATGAKNIQYF
. TRBV6-1 CASSEALLAATEAFF